This paragraph reports one TCR beta chain. With 1 base clipped from V and 2 bases from J, the junction kept 1 base outside the gene matches. Germline V lookup: CDR1 KGHSH, CDR2 LQKENI. The CDR3 sequence is 15 residues long. This entry comes from a study of T cells after yellow fever vaccination. Using its own MiXCR run on the 5' RACE reads, TCRdb lists one record per CDR3 protein. The table has approximately 550,000 distinct CDR3 sequences, roughly 21% seen once. This chain joins TRBV18 and TRBJ1-4, with TRBD1 matching 7 bases. This TCR was recovered from a man younger than 45 who received the YFV17D yellow fever vaccine. Sample: PBMCs, taken 15 days after the yellow fever booster vaccination. The CDR3 nucleotides are TGTGCCAGCTCACCACGGGACAGTACTAATGAAAAACTGTTTTTT. As protein: CASSPRDSTNEKLFF.